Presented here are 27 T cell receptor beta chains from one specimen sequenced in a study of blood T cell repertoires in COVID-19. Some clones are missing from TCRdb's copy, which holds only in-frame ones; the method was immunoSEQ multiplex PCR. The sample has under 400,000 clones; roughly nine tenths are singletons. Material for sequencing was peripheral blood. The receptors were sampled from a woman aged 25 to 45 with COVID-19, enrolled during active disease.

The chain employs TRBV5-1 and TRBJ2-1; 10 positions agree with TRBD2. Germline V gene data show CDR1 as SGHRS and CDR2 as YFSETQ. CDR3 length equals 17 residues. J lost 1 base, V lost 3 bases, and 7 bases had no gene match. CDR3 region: CASSSSQAGGSYNEQFF. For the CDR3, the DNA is TGCGCCAGCAGCTCCTCCCAAGCGGGAGGGTCCTACAATGAGCAGTTCTTC.

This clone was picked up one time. CDR3 region: CASSLNRGTEAFF. CDR3 DNA sequence: TGTGCCAGCAGTTTAAACAGGGGCACTGAAGCTTTCTTT. The chain combines TRBV27 with TRBJ1-1; 7 positions match TRBD1. The CDR3 runs 13 residues. Unmatched junction bases numbered 1, after V lost 2 bases and J lost 4 bases. CDR1 MNHEY and CDR2 SMNVEV come from the germline V gene (reference sequence).

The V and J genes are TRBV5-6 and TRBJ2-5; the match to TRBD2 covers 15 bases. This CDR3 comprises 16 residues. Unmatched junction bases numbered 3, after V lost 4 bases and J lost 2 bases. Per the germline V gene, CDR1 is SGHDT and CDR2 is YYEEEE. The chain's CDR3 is CASSVGLAGGQETQYF. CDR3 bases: TGTGCCAGCAGCGTCGGACTAGCGGGAGGGCAAGAGACCCAGTACTTC.

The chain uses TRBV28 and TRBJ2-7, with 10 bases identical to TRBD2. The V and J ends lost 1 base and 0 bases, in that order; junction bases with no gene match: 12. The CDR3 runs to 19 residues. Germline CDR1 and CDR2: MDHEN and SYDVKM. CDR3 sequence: CASSLSLGLADHYSYEQYF. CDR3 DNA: TGTGCCAGCAGTTTATCCTTAGGACTAGCGGACCACTACTCCTACGAGCAGTACTTC. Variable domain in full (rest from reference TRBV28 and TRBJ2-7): DVKVTQSSRYLVKRTGEKVFLECVQDMDHENMFWYRQDPGLGLRLIYFSYDVKMKEKGDIPEGYSVSREKKERFSLILESASTNQTSMYLCASSLSLGLADHYSYEQYFGPGTRLTVT.

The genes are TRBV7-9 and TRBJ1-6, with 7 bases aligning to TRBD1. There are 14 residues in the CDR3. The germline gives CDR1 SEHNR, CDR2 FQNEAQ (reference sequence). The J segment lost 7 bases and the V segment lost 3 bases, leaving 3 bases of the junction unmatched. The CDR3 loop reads CASSFSTGNSPLHF. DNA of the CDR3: TGTGCCAGCAGCTTTTCGACAGGGAATTCACCCCTCCACTTT.

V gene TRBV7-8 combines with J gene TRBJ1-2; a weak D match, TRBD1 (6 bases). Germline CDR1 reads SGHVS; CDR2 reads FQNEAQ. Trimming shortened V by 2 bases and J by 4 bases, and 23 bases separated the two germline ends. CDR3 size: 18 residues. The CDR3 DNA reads TGTGCCAGCAGCTTAAAGGTGGGGGCAGGGGCGCTTGTCTATGGCTACACCTTC. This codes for CASSLKVGAGALVYGYTF.

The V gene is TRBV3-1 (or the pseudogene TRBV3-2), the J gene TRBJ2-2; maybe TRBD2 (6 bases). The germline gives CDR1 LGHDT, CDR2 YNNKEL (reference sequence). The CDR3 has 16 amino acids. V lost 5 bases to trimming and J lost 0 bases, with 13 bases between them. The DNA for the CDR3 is TGTGCCAGCAGCACCCGTAGCGGAGCGAACACCGGGGAGCTGTTTTTT. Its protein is CASSTRSGANTGELFF.

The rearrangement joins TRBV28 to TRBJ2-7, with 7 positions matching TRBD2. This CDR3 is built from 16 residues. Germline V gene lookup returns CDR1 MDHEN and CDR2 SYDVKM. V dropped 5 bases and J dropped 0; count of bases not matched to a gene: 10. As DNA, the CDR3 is TGTGCCAGCAGTCAAAGCGGGACTGGCAACTCCTACGAGCAGTACTTC. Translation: CASSQSGTGNSYEQYF.

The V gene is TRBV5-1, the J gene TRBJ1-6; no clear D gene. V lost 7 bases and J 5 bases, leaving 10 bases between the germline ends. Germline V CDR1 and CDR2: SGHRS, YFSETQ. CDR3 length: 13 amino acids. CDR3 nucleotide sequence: TGCGCCAGCTATACTAAAAATAATTCACCCCTCCACTTT. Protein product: CASYTKNNSPLHF.

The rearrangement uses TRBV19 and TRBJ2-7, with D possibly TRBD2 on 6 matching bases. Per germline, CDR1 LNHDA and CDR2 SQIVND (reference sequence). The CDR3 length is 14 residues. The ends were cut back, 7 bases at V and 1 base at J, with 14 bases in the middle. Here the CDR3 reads CASNGGSGSYEQYF. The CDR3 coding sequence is TGTGCCAGTAACGGGGGTTCAGGATCCTACGAGCAGTACTTC.

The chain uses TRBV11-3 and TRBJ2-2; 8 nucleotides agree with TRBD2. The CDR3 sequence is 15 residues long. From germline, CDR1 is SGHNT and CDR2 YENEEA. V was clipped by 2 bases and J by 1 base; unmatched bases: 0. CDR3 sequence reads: CASSLTSGNTGELFF. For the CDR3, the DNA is TGTGCCAGCAGCTTAACTAGCGGGAACACCGGGGAGCTGTTTTTT. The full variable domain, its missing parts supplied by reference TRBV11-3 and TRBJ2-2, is EAGVVQSPRYKIIEKKQPVAFWCNPISGHNTLYWYLQNLGQGPELLIRYENEEAVDDSQLPKDRFSAERLKGVDSTLKIQPAELGDSAVYLCASSLTSGNTGELFFGEGSRLTVL.

The chain's CDR3 is CASSISAGANEKLFF. The CDR3 DNA is TGTGCCAGTAGTATTTCGGCAGGTGCTAATGAAAAACTGTTTTTT. The gene calls are TRBV19 and TRBJ1-4; D remains unclear. The V end was cut by 3 bases, the J end by 3 bases, with 11 bases between. Germline CDR1 and CDR2: LNHDA and SQIVND (reference sequence). There are 15 residues in the CDR3.

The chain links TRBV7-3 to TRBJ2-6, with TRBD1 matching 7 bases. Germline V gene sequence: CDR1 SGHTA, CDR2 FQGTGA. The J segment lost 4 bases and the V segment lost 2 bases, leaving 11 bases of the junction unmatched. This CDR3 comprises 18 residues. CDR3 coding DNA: TGTGCCAGCAGCTTATATCACTACCAGGGGGTAGGGGCCAACGTCCTGACTTTC. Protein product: CASSLYHYQGVGANVLTF. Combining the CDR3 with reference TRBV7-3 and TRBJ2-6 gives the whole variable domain GAGVSQTPSNKVTEKGKYVELRCDPISGHTALYWYRQSLGQGPEFLIYFQGTGAADDSGLPNDRFFAVRPEGSVSTLKIQRTERGDSAVYLCASSLYHYQGVGANVLTFGAGSRLTVL.

In DNA, the CDR3 is TGTGCCACCAGTGGTGGGGGCTTGGGAACAGATACGCAGTATTTT. This translates into CATSGGGLGTDTQYF. This rearrangement joins TRBV24-1 to TRBJ2-3, with D possibly being TRBD1 (6 bases). Trimming took 5 bases from V and 3 from J, leaving 14 bases between them. The CDR3 runs 15 residues. Per the germline V gene, CDR1 is KGHDR and CDR2 is SFDVKD.

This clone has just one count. CDR3 residues: CASSLELAGVFEQYF. The DNA of the CDR3 is TGTGCCAGCAGCTTGGAGCTAGCGGGAGTTTTTGAGCAGTACTTC. V usage is TRBV5-6 and J usage is TRBJ2-7; TRBD2 aligns across 10 bases. Looked up from germline, CDR1 is SGHDT and CDR2 is YYEEEE. Trimming took 0 bases from V and 7 from J; bases not matched to a gene: 7. This CDR3 is 15 amino acids long.

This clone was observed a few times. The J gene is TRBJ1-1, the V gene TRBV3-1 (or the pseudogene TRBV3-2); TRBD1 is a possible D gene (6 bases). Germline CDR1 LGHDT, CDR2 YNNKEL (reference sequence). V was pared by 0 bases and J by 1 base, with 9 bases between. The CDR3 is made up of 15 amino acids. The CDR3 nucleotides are TGTGCCAGCAGCCAAGATTGGGGGCGGAACACTGAAGCTTTCTTT. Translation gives CASSQDWGRNTEAFF.

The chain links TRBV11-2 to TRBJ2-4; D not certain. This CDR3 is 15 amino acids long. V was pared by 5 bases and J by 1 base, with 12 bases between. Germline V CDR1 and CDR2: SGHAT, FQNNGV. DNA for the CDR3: TGTGCCAGCAGCCCCAGTTTAACGGCCAAAAACATTCAGTACTTC. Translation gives CASSPSLTAKNIQYF.

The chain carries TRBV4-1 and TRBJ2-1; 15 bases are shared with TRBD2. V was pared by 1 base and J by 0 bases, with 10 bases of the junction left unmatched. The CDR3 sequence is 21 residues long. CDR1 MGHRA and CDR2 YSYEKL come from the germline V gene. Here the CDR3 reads CASSQARGLAGGVSSYNEQFF. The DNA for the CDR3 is TGCGCCAGCAGCCAAGCCCGAGGACTAGCGGGAGGGGTAAGCTCCTACAATGAGCAGTTCTTC.

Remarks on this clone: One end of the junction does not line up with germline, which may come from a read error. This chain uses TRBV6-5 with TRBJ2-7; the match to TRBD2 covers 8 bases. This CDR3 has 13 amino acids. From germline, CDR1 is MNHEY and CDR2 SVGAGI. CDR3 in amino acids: CAGREGLWTEQYF. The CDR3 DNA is TGCGCCGGACGGGAGGGTTTGTGGACCGAGCAGTACTTC.

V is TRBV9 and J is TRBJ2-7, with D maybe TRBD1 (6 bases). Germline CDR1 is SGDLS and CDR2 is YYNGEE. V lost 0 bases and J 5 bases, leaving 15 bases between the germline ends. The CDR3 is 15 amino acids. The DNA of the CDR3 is TGTGCCAGCAGCGTAGGGACCAGGGGTGTGAACGAGCAGTACTTC. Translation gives CASSVGTRGVNEQYF.

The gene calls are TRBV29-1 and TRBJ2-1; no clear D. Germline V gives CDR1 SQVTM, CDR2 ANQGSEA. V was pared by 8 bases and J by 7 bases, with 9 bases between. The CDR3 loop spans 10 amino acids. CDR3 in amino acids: CSYARNEQFF. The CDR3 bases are TGCAGCTATGCCCGGAATGAGCAGTTCTTC.

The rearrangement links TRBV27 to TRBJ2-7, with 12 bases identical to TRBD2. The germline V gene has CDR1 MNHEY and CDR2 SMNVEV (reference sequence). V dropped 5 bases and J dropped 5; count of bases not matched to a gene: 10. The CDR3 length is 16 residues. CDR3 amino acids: CASSPGLAGRRNEQYF. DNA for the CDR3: TGTGCCAGCAGTCCAGGACTAGCGGGAAGGAGGAACGAGCAGTACTTC.

The CDR3 DNA reads as TGCAGGTCGTTAGGGGGCACTGAAGCTTTCTTT. Its translation: CRSLGGTEAFF. The chain joins TRBV20-1 to TRBJ1-1; TRBD1 is a possible D gene (6 bases). Germline values: CDR1 DFQATT, CDR2 SNEGSKA (reference sequence). This CDR3 spans 11 amino acids.

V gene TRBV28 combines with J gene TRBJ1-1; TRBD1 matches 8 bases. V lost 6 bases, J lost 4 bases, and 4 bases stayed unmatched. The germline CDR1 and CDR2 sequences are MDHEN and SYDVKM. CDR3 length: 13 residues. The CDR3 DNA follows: TGTGCCAGCAGCCGGGACAGGACCACTGAAGCTTTCTTT. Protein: CASSRDRTTEAFF.

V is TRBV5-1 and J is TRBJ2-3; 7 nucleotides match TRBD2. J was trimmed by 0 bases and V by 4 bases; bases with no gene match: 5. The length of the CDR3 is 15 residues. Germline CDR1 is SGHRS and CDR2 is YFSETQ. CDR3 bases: TGCGCCAGCAGCAGTCTAGCGGTGAGCACAGATACGCAGTATTTT. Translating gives CASSSLAVSTDTQYF.

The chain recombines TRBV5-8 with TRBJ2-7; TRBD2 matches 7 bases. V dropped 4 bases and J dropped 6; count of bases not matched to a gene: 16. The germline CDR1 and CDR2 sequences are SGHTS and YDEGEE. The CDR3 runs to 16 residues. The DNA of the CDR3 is TGTGCCAGCAGCCCCCAAACGGGGCAGGGACTACGCGAGCAGTACTTC. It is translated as CASSPQTGQGLREQYF.

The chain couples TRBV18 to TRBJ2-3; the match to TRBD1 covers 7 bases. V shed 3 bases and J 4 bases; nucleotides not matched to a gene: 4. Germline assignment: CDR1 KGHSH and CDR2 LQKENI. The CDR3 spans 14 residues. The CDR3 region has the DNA TGTGCCAGCTCACCGCGACAGGGCCCAGATACGCAGTATTTT. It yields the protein CASSPRQGPDTQYF.